Listed below are T cell receptor beta chains from one sample, sequenced in a study of T cell responses to AZD1222 COVID-19 vaccine. Libraries were prepared by immunoSEQ multiplex PCR; TCRdb keeps only in-frame clonotypes and omits some of them. This table holds about 150,000 clones, roughly 87% found once. Source: peripheral blood, taken 28 days after the second AZD1222 dose. These receptors were taken from an adult who received the AZD1222 COVID-19 vaccine. The CDR3 runs from the conserved cysteine through the conserved F or W. D genes are given only for firm matches. The size of a clone is reported for some rows only, either as once, few or many, or as a class for expanded clones.

>NA|TRBD1|TRBJ1-6|TRBV7-9
TGTGCCAGCAGCCTCCGGGACAGCTCACTTGGTGGGGCCCTCCACTTT
CASSLRDSSLGGALHF
>NA|NA|TRBJ1-4|TRBV28
TGTGCCAGCAGTTTGGCAGGGGTGGGTAATGAAAAACTGTTTTTT
CASSLAGVGNEKLFF
>NA|TRBD1|TRBJ2-7|TRBV6-5
TGTGCCAGCAGTACCACAGGGGAGAGCGCCTACGAGCAGTACTTC
CASSTTGESAYEQYF
>once|TRBD1|TRBJ1-6|TRBV5-6
TGTGCCAGCAGCTTACCAGGGGGCGCGAATAATTCACCCCTCCACTTT
CASSLPGGANNSPLHF
>NA|NA|TRBJ1-4|TRBV5-1
TGCGCCAGCAGCTCCGCCAGGGAGGAAAAACTGTTTTTT
CASSSAREEKLFF
>NA|NA|TRBJ1-5|TRBV28
TGTGCCAGCAGTTCCTCAATCCCTGGGGGCAATCAGCCCCAGCATTTT
CASSSSIPGGNQPQHF
>few|TRBD1|TRBJ2-7|TRBV6-1
TGTGCCAGCAGTGAGACAGGGAAACCCTACGAGCAGTACTTC
CASSETGKPYEQYF
>once|TRBD2|TRBJ2-3|TRBV9
TGTGCCAGCAGCCCAGGGATAGCGGGGACCTCTAGCACAGATACGCAGTATTTT
CASSPGIAGTSSTDTQYF
>few|NA|TRBJ2-7|TRBV12-5
TGTGCTAGCCCACCCTTCGGACAGAGTTACGAGCAGTACTTC
CASPPFGQSYEQYF
>NA|TRBD1|TRBJ1-6|TRBV28
TGTGCCAGCAGTTTGCGGACAGGGAAAGTCGGGTCCTATAATTCACCCCTCCACTTT
CASSLRTGKVGSYNSPLHF
>NA|NA|TRBJ1-1|TRBV6-1
TGTGCCAGCAGTGAAACTGGGAAGACTGAAGCTTTCTTT
CASSETGKTEAFF
>NA|NA|TRBJ2-2|TRBV3-1/TRBV3-2
TGTGCCAGCAGCTCCCTCCCCGGGGAGCTGTTTTTT
CASSSLPGELFF
>NA|NA|TRBJ1-5|TRBV28
TGTGCCAGCAGCCGGATAGGCCGGAGCAATCAGCCCCAGCATTTT
CASSRIGRSNQPQHF
>NA|NA|TRBJ1-2|TRBV6-6
TGTGCCAGCAGTTCCGACAGCACTAACTATGGCTACACCTTC
CASSSDSTNYGYTF
>NA|TRBD2|TRBJ2-1|TRBV5-1
TGCGCCAGCGGAGAGCGGGAGGGTAACAATGAGCAGTTCTTC
CASGEREGNNEQFF
>NA|TRBD1|TRBJ1-6|TRBV4-1
TGCGCCAGCAGCCATGGACAGGGGGTCTCACCCCTCCACTTT
CASSHGQGVSPLHF
>NA|TRBD1|TRBJ1-2|TRBV14
TGTGCCAGCAGCCACGGAACCGGGACAGCCTATGGCTACACCTTC
CASSHGTGTAYGYTF
>NA|TRBD2|TRBJ2-5|TRBV28
TGTGCCAGCAGTTCACTAGCGGGGGGGCGGGAGACCCAGTACTTC
CASSSLAGGRETQYF
>NA|NA|TRBJ2-5|TRBV7-2
TGTGCCAGCAGCTTAGTGGAGATGATGAAGACCCAGTACTTC
CASSLVEMMKTQYF
>NA|NA|TRBJ1-1|TRBV6-5
TGTGCCAGCAGTTCGGAACTGTATGAAGCTTTCTTT
CASSSELYEAFF
>few|NA|TRBJ1-6|TRBV10-3
TGTGCCACGAGGGTAGACGGTAATTCACCCCTCCACTTT
CATRVDGNSPLHF
>NA|NA|TRBJ1-5|TRBV7-9
TGTGCCAGCAGCTTCGGGAACAATCAGCCCCAGCATTTT
CASSFGNNQPQHF
>NA|NA|TRBJ1-6|TRBV12-5
TGTGCTAGTGGTTTGTATACGTTGACCTCACCCCTCCACTTT
CASGLYTLTSPLHF
>NA|NA|TRBJ1-4|TRBV28
TGTGCACTTAGGGGGGGTCGAGGTGAAAAACTGTTTTTT
CALRGGRGEKLFF
>NA|NA|TRBJ1-5|TRBV7-9
TGTGCCAGCAGTTTTCAGGGCAACCAGCCCCAGCATTTT
CASSFQGNQPQHF
>NA|TRBD1|TRBJ1-5|TRBV5-5
TGTGCCAGCAGCTTTGGAGACAGGGGGAATCAGCCCCAGCATTTT
CASSFGDRGNQPQHF
>NA|TRBD1|TRBJ2-2|TRBV5-4
TGTGCCAGCAGCTTGGAGGGGAGGACAGGGGGCACCGGGGAGCTGTTTTTT
CASSLEGRTGGTGELFF
>NA|TRBD2|TRBJ2-7|TRBV6-2/TRBV6-3
TGTGCCAGCAGTTGGGTAGCGGGGGGACACTCCTACGAGCAGTACTTC
CASSWVAGGHSYEQYF
>NA|NA|TRBJ2-7|TRBV15
TGTGCCACCAGCAAACCAGGGGAATACGAGCAGTACTTC
CATSKPGEYEQYF
>NA|NA|TRBJ2-1|TRBV7-2
TGTGCCAGCAGCTTAAGGGTGGGGGAGCTTGGGCTGGAGTTCTTC
CASSLRVGELGLEFF
>NA|TRBD2|TRBJ2-7|TRBV6-5
TGTGCCAGCACCGGGACTAGCGGGACGTACGAGCAGTACTTC
CASTGTSGTYEQYF
>NA|TRBD1|TRBJ1-2|TRBV28
TGTGCCAGCATCAAACAGGGGGATGGCTACACCTTC
CASIKQGDGYTF
>NA|TRBD2|TRBJ2-7|TRBV5-1
TGCGCCAGCAGCTCCCAATGGGGGGTACTAGCGGGTCCCTACGAGCAGTACTTC
CASSSQWGVLAGPYEQYF
>NA|NA|TRBJ2-7|TRBV11-2
TGTGCCAGCAGCTTACAGTACGAGCAGTACTTC
CASSLQYEQYF
>NA|NA|TRBJ1-3|TRBV6-5
TGTGCCAGCATGAGACAGCCGGGTTCTGGAAACACCATATATTTT
CASMRQPGSGNTIYF
>NA|NA|TRBJ2-6|TRBV6-5
TGTGCCAGCAGTTCCACACCTGTCTCTGGGGCCAACGTCCTGACTTTC
CASSSTPVSGANVLTF
>NA|TRBD2|TRBJ2-2|TRBV25-1
TGTGCCAGCAGTCCGCTAGCGGGGAACACCGGGGAGCTGTTTTTT
CASSPLAGNTGELFF
>NA|TRBD1|TRBJ2-1|TRBV3-1/TRBV3-2
TGTGCCAGCAGCCAAGCCCTGACAGGGCCGGCGGCGCAGTTCTTC
CASSQALTGPAAQFF
>NA|NA|TRBJ1-3|TRBV7-9
TGTGCCAGCAGCCCCCAGGATGGGGGAAGAAACACCATATATTTT
CASSPQDGGRNTIYF
>NA|NA|TRBJ2-7|TRBV6-5
TGTGCACGCTCAAGGTCGGGGGATGGGTCCTACGAGCAGTACTTC
CARSRSGDGSYEQYF
>NA|NA|TRBJ1-5|TRBV6-4
TGTGCCAGCAGTGACCACCGCGGCAGGGCGCATTTT
CASSDHRGRAHF
>NA|NA|TRBJ2-1|TRBV7-9
TGTGCCAGCAGCCCCTCCGGAGTCCGTAATGAGCAGTTCTTC
CASSPSGVRNEQFF